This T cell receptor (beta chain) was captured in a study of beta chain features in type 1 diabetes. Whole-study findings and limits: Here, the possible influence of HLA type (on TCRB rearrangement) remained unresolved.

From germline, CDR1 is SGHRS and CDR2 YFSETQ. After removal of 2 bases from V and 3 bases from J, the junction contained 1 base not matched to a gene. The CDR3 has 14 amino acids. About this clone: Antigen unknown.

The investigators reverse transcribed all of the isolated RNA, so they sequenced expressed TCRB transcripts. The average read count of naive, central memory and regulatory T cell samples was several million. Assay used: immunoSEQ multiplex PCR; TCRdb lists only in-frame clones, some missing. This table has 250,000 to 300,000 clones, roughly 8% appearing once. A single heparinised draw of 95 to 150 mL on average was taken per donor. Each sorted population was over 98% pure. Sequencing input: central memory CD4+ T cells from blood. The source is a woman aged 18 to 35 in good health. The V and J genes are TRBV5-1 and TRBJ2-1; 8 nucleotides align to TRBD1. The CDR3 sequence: CASSFGTGYNEQFF. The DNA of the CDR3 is TGCGCCAGCAGCTTCGGGACAGGCTACAATGAGCAGTTCTTC.